This T cell receptor beta chain was recovered during a study of vaccination effects on CD4 cells after COVID-19. The ViraFEST assay expanded antigen-specific CD4+ T cells with viral peptide pools before sequencing. The culture ran for roughly 10 days before CD4+ T cells were isolated. Sometime from March through December 2020, the person acquired a SARS-CoV-2 infection that PCR confirmed. The vaccine given was either BNT162b2 or mRNA-1273, in two doses. Half-medium exchanges with IL-2 medium took place on days 3 and 7. Clones were sequenced by immunoSEQ multiplex PCR, and TCRdb holds only the in-frame ones, with some missing. The sample consists of about 17,000 clones, 65% to 80% of them appearing once. V dropped 1 base and J dropped 3 bases, with 9 bases sitting between them. Germline V gives CDR1 WSHSY, CDR2 SAAADI. The CDR3 is 15 residues long. Note on this clone: Its antigen is still unknown.

The chain couples TRBV10-2 to TRBJ1-4; a weak D match, TRBD1 (5 bases). The receptor was isolated from a human donor who had a prior SARS-CoV-2 infection. The material was CD4+ T cells from PBMCs cultured with SARS-CoV-2 spike peptides, obtained after COVID-19 vaccination. As DNA, the CDR3 is TGCGCCAGCAGTGAGTTTCAGGGAGCTAATGAAAAACTGTTTTTT. This translates into CASSEFQGANEKLFF.